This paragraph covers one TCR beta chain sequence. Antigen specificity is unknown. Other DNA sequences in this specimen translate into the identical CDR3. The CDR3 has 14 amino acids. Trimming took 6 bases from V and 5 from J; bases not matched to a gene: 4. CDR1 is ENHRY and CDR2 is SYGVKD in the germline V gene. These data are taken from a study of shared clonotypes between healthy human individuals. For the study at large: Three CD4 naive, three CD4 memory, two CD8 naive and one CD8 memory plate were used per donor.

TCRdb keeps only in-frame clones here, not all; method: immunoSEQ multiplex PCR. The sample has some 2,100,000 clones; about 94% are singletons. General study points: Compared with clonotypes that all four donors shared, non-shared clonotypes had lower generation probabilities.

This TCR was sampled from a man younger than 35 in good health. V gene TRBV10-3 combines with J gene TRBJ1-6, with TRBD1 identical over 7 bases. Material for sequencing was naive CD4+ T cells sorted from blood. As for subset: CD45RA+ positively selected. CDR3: CAIRGTDNNSPLHF. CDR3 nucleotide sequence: TGTGCCATCAGGGGGACAGATAATAATTCACCCCTCCACTTT.